This T cell receptor beta chain was recorded in a study of neurological immune-mediated disorders. This clonotype has a count of ten or more. Its antigen is not identified. TCRdb ran MiXCR on the 5' RACE reads and lists one entry per CDR3 protein. The sample has some 30,000 distinct CDR3 sequences; about 17% are singletons. Trimming removed 0 bases at V and 6 bases at J, with 9 bases between. The length of the CDR3 is 15 residues. The V gene's germline CDR1 is ENHRY and CDR2 SYGVKD. Study conclusions and caveats: None of the CDR3 amino acid sequences found in expanded clones was shared across subjects. This suggests that the TCR-beta repertoires were private in all groups.

Time point noted: technical triplicate 3. The sorted libraries were prepared using around 910,000 CD4+ or CD8+ T cells that had themselves been sorted. The sample comprised CD4+ T cells from blood. This receptor was obtained from a female donor with HTLV-1-associated myelopathy (HAM/TSP). The chain is built from TRBV10-3 and TRBJ1-6; D ambiguous. In DNA form, the CDR3 reads TGTGCCATCAGTGAGTCGCAGGAAAGTAATTCACCCCTCCACTTT. It yields the protein CAISESQESNSPLHF.